This TCR beta chain is drawn from a study of identical twins. TCRdb re-analysed the 5' RACE reads in MiXCR, keeping a single row per CDR3 protein. The sample lists just over 500,000 distinct CDR3 sequences; less than 25% were seen once. Study observations and caveats: Compared with models, monozygotic twins showed more out-of-frame TCR alpha sharing.

As regards this clonotype: Antigen unknown.

Trimming stripped 0 bases from V and 5 bases from J, with 10 bases between. Germline CDR1 reads LGHDT; CDR2 reads YNNKEL (reference sequence). This CDR3 has 14 residues. The sample was also reused in another study, on T cells expressing NK-cell markers. That paper adds: It was from sorted CD3+CD56+NKG2C+, CD3+CD56+NKG2C- and CD3+CD56-NKG2C+ T cells that TCR beta repertoires came. Dominant NKG2C+ clonotypes made up roughly 1.0-8% of CD8+ T cells in roughly 6 donors. Whether the expanded NKG2C+ T cell clones recognized HCMV remained unclear.

Sequenced input: CD4+ T cells sorted from blood. This chain links TRBV3-1 with TRBJ1-1; unclear D gene. The receptor was derived from a woman between 18 and 29 years old in good health. The CDR3 DNA sequence: TGTGCCAGCAGCCAAGAGGGCAGCCGGACTGAAGCTTTCTTT. Residues: CASSQEGSRTEAFF.